The clone carrying this T cell receptor beta chain was detected once. The record originates from a study of T cell responses to AZD1222 COVID-19 vaccine. The CDR3 has 16 amino acids. CDR1 is MGHDK and CDR2 is SYGVNS in the germline V gene. Trimming removed 1 base from V and 3 bases from J, with 15 bases in between. The protocol was immunoSEQ multiplex PCR, while the TCRdb copy is restricted to in-frame clones and leaves out a portion. This sample has about 140,000 clones, with roughly 92% found just once. The chain employs TRBV25-1 and TRBJ2-5, with D unresolved. The TCR comes from an adult in good health. The specimen comprised peripheral blood, sampled on day 0 of AZD1222 vaccination. The CDR3 here is CASSELPSRPKETQYF. For the CDR3, the DNA is TGTGCCAGCAGTGAATTGCCTTCGCGGCCAAAAGAGACCCAGTACTTC.